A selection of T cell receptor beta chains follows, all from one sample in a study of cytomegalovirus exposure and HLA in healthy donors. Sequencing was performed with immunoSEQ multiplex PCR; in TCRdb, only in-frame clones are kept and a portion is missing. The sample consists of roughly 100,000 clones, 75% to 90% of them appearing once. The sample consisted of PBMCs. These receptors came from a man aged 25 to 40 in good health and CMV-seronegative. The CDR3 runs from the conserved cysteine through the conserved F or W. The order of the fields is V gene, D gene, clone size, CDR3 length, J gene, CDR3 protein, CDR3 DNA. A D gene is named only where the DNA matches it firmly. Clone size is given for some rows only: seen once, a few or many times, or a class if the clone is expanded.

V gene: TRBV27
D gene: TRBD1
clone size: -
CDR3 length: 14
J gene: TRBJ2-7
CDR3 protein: CASKMGTGRDEQYF
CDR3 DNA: TGTGCCAGCAAGATGGGGACAGGGAGGGACGAGCAGTACTTC

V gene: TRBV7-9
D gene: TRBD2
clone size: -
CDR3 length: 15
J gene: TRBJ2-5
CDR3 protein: CASSRTSGRQETQYF
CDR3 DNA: TGTGCCAGCAGCAGGACTAGCGGAAGACAAGAGACCCAGTACTTC

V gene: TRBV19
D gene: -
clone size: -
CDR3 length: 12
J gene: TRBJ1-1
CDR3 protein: CASSEYPKGAFF
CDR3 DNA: TGTGCCAGTTCAGAGTATCCTAAGGGGGCTTTCTTT

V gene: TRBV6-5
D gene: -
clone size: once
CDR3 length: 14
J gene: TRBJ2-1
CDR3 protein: CASRGQGSYNEQFF
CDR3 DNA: TGTGCCAGCAGAGGACAAGGGTCATACAATGAGCAGTTCTTC

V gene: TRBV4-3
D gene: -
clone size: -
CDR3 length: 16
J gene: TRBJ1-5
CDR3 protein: CASSQDLGGYYQPQHF
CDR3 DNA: TGCGCCAGCAGCCAAGATTTAGGGGGTTACTACCAGCCCCAGCATTTT

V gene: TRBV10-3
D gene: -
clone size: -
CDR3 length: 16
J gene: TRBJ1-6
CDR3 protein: CAISESSGSYNSPLHF
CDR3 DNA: TGTGCCATCAGTGAGTCGTCAGGATCTTATAATTCACCCCTCCACTTT

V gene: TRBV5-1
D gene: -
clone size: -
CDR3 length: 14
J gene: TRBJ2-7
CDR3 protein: CASSLGQNTYEQYF
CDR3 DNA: TGCGCCAGCAGCTTGGGGCAGAACACCTACGAGCAGTACTTC

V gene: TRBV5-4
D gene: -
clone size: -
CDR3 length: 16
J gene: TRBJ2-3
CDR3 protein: CASSLDLARSTDTQYF
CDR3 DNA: TGTGCCAGCAGCTTGGATCTAGCGAGGTCAACAGATACGCAGTATTTT

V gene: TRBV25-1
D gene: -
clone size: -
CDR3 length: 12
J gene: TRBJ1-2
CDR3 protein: CASSAHMNGYTF
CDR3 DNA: TGTGCCAGCAGTGCCCACATGAATGGCTACACCTTC

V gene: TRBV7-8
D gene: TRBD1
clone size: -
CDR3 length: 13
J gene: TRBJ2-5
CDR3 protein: CASSIDRGETQYF
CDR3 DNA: TGTGCCAGCAGCATCGACAGGGGAGAGACCCAGTACTTC

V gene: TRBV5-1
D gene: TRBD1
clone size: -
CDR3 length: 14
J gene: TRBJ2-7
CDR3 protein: CASSPWTGGYEQYF
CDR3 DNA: TGCGCCAGCAGCCCATGGACAGGTGGGTACGAGCAGTACTTC

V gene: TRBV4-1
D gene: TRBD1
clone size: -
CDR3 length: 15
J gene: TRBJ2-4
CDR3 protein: CASSQPGTAQNIQYF
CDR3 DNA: TGCGCCAGCAGCCAACCCGGGACAGCCCAAAACATTCAGTACTTC

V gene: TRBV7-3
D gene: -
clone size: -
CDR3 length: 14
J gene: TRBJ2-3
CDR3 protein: CASSLRPSPDTQYF
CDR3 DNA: TGTGCCAGCAGCTTAAGGCCTTCCCCGGATACGCAGTATTTT

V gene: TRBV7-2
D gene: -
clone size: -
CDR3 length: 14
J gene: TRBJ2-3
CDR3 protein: CASSLTSSTDTQYF
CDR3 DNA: TGTGCCAGCAGCTTAACTAGTAGCACAGATACGCAGTATTTT

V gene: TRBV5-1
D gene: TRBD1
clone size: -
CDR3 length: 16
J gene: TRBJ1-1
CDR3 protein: CASSPSATRTGIEAFF
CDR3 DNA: TGCGCCAGCAGCCCGTCGGCAACCCGGACAGGGATTGAAGCTTTCTTT

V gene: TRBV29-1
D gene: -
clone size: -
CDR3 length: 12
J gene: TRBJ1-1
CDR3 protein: CSAGTLNTEAFF
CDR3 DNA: TGCAGCGCAGGGACACTGAACACTGAAGCTTTCTTT

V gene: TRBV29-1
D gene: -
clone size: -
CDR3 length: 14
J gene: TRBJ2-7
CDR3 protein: CSAQPRGGSYEQYF
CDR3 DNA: TGCAGCGCCCAACCACGGGGTGGGTCCTACGAGCAGTACTTC

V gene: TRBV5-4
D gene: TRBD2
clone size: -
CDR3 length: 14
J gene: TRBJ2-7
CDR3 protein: CASSLQRGGGEQYF
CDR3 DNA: TGTGCCAGCAGCTTGCAGCGGGGGGGAGGCGAGCAGTACTTC

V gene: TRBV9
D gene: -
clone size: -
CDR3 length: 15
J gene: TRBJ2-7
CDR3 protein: CASSVGSSLSYEQYF
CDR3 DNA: TGTGCCAGCAGCGTAGGTTCTAGCCTAAGCTACGAGCAGTACTTC

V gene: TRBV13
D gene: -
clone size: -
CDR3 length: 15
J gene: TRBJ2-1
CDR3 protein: CASSLAGGLYNEQFF
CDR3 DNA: TGTGCCAGCAGCTTAGCGGGGGGCCTCTACAATGAGCAGTTCTTC

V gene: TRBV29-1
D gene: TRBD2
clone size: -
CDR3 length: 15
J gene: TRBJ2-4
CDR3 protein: CSVVGPSGGGNIQYF
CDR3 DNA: TGCAGCGTTGTAGGGCCCTCGGGGGGAGGGAACATTCAGTACTTC

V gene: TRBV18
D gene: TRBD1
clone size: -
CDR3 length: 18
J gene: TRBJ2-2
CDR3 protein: CASSPRTPGQGHTGELFF
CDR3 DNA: TGTGCCAGCTCACCCCGGACCCCGGGACAGGGTCACACCGGGGAGCTGTTTTTT